The rows below give T cell receptor beta chains drawn from one sample of a study of T cell changes during pregnancy in multiple sclerosis. Libraries were prepared by immunoSEQ multiplex PCR; TCRdb keeps only in-frame clonotypes and omits some of them. The sample lists about 73,000 clones, around 92% occurring once. This material consisted of peripheral blood, taken in the third trimester of pregnancy. These receptors were collected from a female donor in good health, enrolled as a control in a pregnancy study. The CDR3 runs from the conserved cysteine through the conserved F or W. Fields, in order: V gene, D gene, J gene, clone size, CDR3 DNA, CDR3 protein. A D gene is named only where the DNA matches it firmly. Size values are once, few and many counts, or a class for expanded clones, and some rows have none.

v_call: TRBV6-5; d_call: TRBD2; j_call: TRBJ2-5; clone_size: once; cdr3_nt: TGTGCCAGCAGAATAGCGGGGGGGCGGGAGACCCAGTACTTC; cdr3_aa: CASRIAGGRETQYF
v_call: TRBV7-8; d_call: TRBD2; j_call: TRBJ2-3; clone_size: NA; cdr3_nt: TGTGCCAGCAGCTTAGTAGCGGGAGGTTCAGATACGCAGTATTTT; cdr3_aa: CASSLVAGGSDTQYF
v_call: TRBV2; d_call: NA; j_call: TRBJ1-1; clone_size: NA; cdr3_nt: TGTGCCAGGAGTGTACAGGGACCGAACACTGAAGCTTTCTTT; cdr3_aa: CARSVQGPNTEAFF
v_call: TRBV2; d_call: NA; j_call: TRBJ2-6; clone_size: NA; cdr3_nt: TGTGCCAGCAGCTCTACTGGGGCCAACGTCCTGACTTTC; cdr3_aa: CASSSTGANVLTF
v_call: TRBV4-1; d_call: NA; j_call: TRBJ2-2; clone_size: NA; cdr3_nt: TGCGCCAGCAGCCAAGAGGTTTACGGCACCGGGGAGCTGTTTTTT; cdr3_aa: CASSQEVYGTGELFF
v_call: TRBV7-9; d_call: NA; j_call: TRBJ2-7; clone_size: NA; cdr3_nt: TGTGCCAGCAGCTTACGGGGGTCCCCCTACGAGCAGTACTTC; cdr3_aa: CASSLRGSPYEQYF
v_call: TRBV21-1; d_call: NA; j_call: TRBJ2-3; clone_size: NA; cdr3_nt: TGTGCCAGCAGCAACCCGACGGGGGATACGCAGTATTTT; cdr3_aa: CASSNPTGDTQYF
v_call: TRBV11-3; d_call: NA; j_call: TRBJ2-7; clone_size: NA; cdr3_nt: TGTGCCAGCAGCTTAGCCTTCGGCGGAAACGAGCAGTACTTC; cdr3_aa: CASSLAFGGNEQYF
v_call: TRBV28; d_call: TRBD1; j_call: TRBJ1-1; clone_size: NA; cdr3_nt: TGTGCCAGCAGGGAGACAGGGGTGAACACTGAAGCTTTCTTT; cdr3_aa: CASRETGVNTEAFF
v_call: TRBV7-9; d_call: NA; j_call: TRBJ2-7; clone_size: NA; cdr3_nt: TGTGCCAGCAGCTTATTGTCCGACGAGCAGTACTTC; cdr3_aa: CASSLLSDEQYF
v_call: TRBV19; d_call: NA; j_call: TRBJ2-7; clone_size: NA; cdr3_nt: TGTGCCACACTATTTACCCCCTCCTACGAGCAGTACTTC; cdr3_aa: CATLFTPSYEQYF
v_call: TRBV5-4; d_call: TRBD1; j_call: TRBJ2-7; clone_size: NA; cdr3_nt: TGTGCCAGCAGCACCGGGACAGGGGGCGACGAGCAGTACTTC; cdr3_aa: CASSTGTGGDEQYF
v_call: TRBV5-4; d_call: TRBD2; j_call: TRBJ2-7; clone_size: NA; cdr3_nt: TGTGCCAGCAGCTTGCTAACTAGCGGTACCTACGAGCAGTACTTC; cdr3_aa: CASSLLTSGTYEQYF
v_call: TRBV10-1; d_call: NA; j_call: TRBJ2-3; clone_size: NA; cdr3_nt: TGCGCCAGCAGTCCCAGTCCCTCCGCCACGCAGTATTTT; cdr3_aa: CASSPSPSATQYF
v_call: TRBV5-4; d_call: NA; j_call: TRBJ1-5; clone_size: NA; cdr3_nt: TGTGCCAGCAGCCATACCCGACGGATGGGGGCCGGCCAGCATTTT; cdr3_aa: CASSHTRRMGAGQHF
v_call: TRBV11-3; d_call: TRBD2; j_call: TRBJ2-3; clone_size: NA; cdr3_nt: TGTGCCAGCAGCTTTGGGGCGGGAGGGAGGACAGATACGCAGTATTTT; cdr3_aa: CASSFGAGGRTDTQYF
v_call: TRBV7-2; d_call: TRBD2; j_call: TRBJ2-7; clone_size: NA; cdr3_nt: TGTGCCAGCACCCCGGGACTAGCGGGAGGCGAGCAGTACTTC; cdr3_aa: CASTPGLAGGEQYF
v_call: TRBV18; d_call: NA; j_call: TRBJ1-1; clone_size: NA; cdr3_nt: TGTGCCAGCTCACGTTGGGGAGGCGGCACTGAAGCTTTCTTT; cdr3_aa: CASSRWGGGTEAFF
v_call: TRBV4-3; d_call: TRBD1; j_call: TRBJ2-7; clone_size: NA; cdr3_nt: TGCGCCAGCAGCCAAGGCCCGGGACAGGGGACCTACGAGCAGTACTTC; cdr3_aa: CASSQGPGQGTYEQYF
v_call: TRBV28; d_call: TRBD2; j_call: TRBJ2-7; clone_size: once; cdr3_nt: TGTGCCAGCAGTTTGGGGGCCGGACTAGCCCACGAGCAGTACTTC; cdr3_aa: CASSLGAGLAHEQYF
v_call: TRBV13; d_call: NA; j_call: TRBJ2-5; clone_size: NA; cdr3_nt: TGTGCCAGCAGCTGGAAGGGGTTCCAAGAGACCCAGTACTTC; cdr3_aa: CASSWKGFQETQYF
v_call: TRBV5-1; d_call: TRBD1; j_call: TRBJ2-3; clone_size: NA; cdr3_nt: TGCGCCAGCAGCTCGGGACAGGGGGTGAGCACAGATACGCAGTATTTT; cdr3_aa: CASSSGQGVSTDTQYF
v_call: TRBV4-1; d_call: TRBD2; j_call: TRBJ2-5; clone_size: NA; cdr3_nt: TGCGCCAGCAGCCAAGATCTGGTATCGGGTCCGAGCGGGGGGGATCAAGAGACCCAGTACTTC; cdr3_aa: CASSQDLVSGPSGGDQETQYF
v_call: TRBV11-2; d_call: NA; j_call: TRBJ2-2; clone_size: NA; cdr3_nt: TGTGCCAGCAGAAACGGACAGCCTCCACTCACCGGGGAGCTGTTTTTT; cdr3_aa: CASRNGQPPLTGELFF
v_call: TRBV7-2; d_call: NA; j_call: TRBJ1-5; clone_size: NA; cdr3_nt: TGTGCCAGCAGCCAGGACAGAAATCAGCCCCAGCATTTT; cdr3_aa: CASSQDRNQPQHF
v_call: TRBV5-8; d_call: NA; j_call: TRBJ1-5; clone_size: NA; cdr3_nt: TGTGCCAGCAGTTTCAGGGTTCAGCCCCAGCATTTT; cdr3_aa: CASSFRVQPQHF
v_call: TRBV5-8; d_call: NA; j_call: TRBJ1-2; clone_size: NA; cdr3_nt: TGTGCCAGCAGCTCGGCGCGGGGTAATGGCTACACCTTC; cdr3_aa: CASSSARGNGYTF
v_call: TRBV7-2; d_call: NA; j_call: TRBJ2-3; clone_size: NA; cdr3_nt: TGTGCCAGCAGCTTAGCGCATGGGCGGACTAGCACAGATACGCAGTATTTT; cdr3_aa: CASSLAHGRTSTDTQYF
v_call: TRBV28; d_call: NA; j_call: TRBJ1-1; clone_size: NA; cdr3_nt: TGTGCCGGGAGGACGCAGGGGAACACTGAAGCTTTCTTT; cdr3_aa: CAGRTQGNTEAFF
v_call: TRBV7-2; d_call: NA; j_call: TRBJ1-1; clone_size: once; cdr3_nt: TGTGCCAGCAGCTTATTCCCGCGGCGGAGGGGCACTGAAGCTTTCTTT; cdr3_aa: CASSLFPRRRGTEAFF
v_call: TRBV5-4; d_call: TRBD2; j_call: TRBJ2-1; clone_size: NA; cdr3_nt: TGTGCCAGCAGCCCCGGGACTAGCGGCCCCAAGAGCTCCTACAATGAGCAGTTCTTC; cdr3_aa: CASSPGTSGPKSSYNEQFF
v_call: TRBV28; d_call: NA; j_call: TRBJ1-2; clone_size: NA; cdr3_nt: TGTGCCAGCAGTTTAAACAGTAACTATGGCTACACCTTC; cdr3_aa: CASSLNSNYGYTF
v_call: TRBV29-1; d_call: NA; j_call: TRBJ2-1; clone_size: NA; cdr3_nt: TGCAGCGTCCTCCGGGATCGTTTAAGCTCCTACAATGAGCAGTTCTTC; cdr3_aa: CSVLRDRLSSYNEQFF
v_call: TRBV29-1; d_call: TRBD1; j_call: TRBJ1-5; clone_size: NA; cdr3_nt: TGCAGCGTTGGGGAGACCGGGACAGGGGAGTTGGGCAATCAGCCCCAGCATTTT; cdr3_aa: CSVGETGTGELGNQPQHF
v_call: TRBV27; d_call: TRBD1; j_call: TRBJ2-7; clone_size: NA; cdr3_nt: TGTGCCAGCAGTTTTCACAACAGGGGCCACGAGCAGTACTTC; cdr3_aa: CASSFHNRGHEQYF
v_call: TRBV4-1; d_call: TRBD1; j_call: TRBJ1-4; clone_size: NA; cdr3_nt: TGCGCCACCTCAACCGGGACAGGGGGCAAGCGCGGTTATGAAAAACTGTTTTTT; cdr3_aa: CATSTGTGGKRGYEKLFF
v_call: TRBV19; d_call: NA; j_call: TRBJ1-6; clone_size: NA; cdr3_nt: TGTGCCAGCTCATTGGCGGCCTATAATTCACCCCTCCACTTT; cdr3_aa: CASSLAAYNSPLHF
v_call: TRBV5-1; d_call: TRBD1; j_call: TRBJ1-1; clone_size: NA; cdr3_nt: TGCGCCAGCACCATTTTTCCGGGACAGGGCACTGAAGCTTTCTTT; cdr3_aa: CASTIFPGQGTEAFF
v_call: TRBV13; d_call: TRBD2; j_call: TRBJ2-1; clone_size: NA; cdr3_nt: TGTGCCAGCAGCCCTAAGCGGGAGGGAACTGAGCAGTTCTTC; cdr3_aa: CASSPKREGTEQFF
v_call: TRBV5-5; d_call: TRBD1; j_call: TRBJ2-7; clone_size: few; cdr3_nt: TGTGCCAGCAGCTTAGAACAGGGGCAACCCTACGAGCAGTACTTC; cdr3_aa: CASSLEQGQPYEQYF